This T cell receptor beta chain stems from a study of T cells in Graves' hyperthyroidism and ophthalmopathy. Study background: Blood was drawn when the patient was first diagnosed and still untreated. Study-level findings and limits: A model of 13 V-J pairs discriminated ophthalmopathy from stable hyperthyroidism.

Lactation, pregnancy, other autoimmune disease or uncontrolled infection led to exclusion of patients. Template material for amplifying TCR beta CDR3 regions consisted of RNA transcripts. TCR CDR3 regions were first amplified by RT-PCR with HTBI primers. TCRdb re-analysed the multiplex PCR reads in MiXCR, keeping a single row per CDR3 protein. The table has 500,000 to 750,000 distinct CDR3 sequences, more than 13% seen once; the top ten hold roughly 7.1%. This clonotype was found a few times. Its antigen remains unidentified. The material sequenced was blood. This clonotype was sampled from a woman under 30 with Graves' ophthalmopathy.

The CDR3 is CSASIGGHYSSYEQYF. The DNA for the CDR3 is TGCAGTGCATCTATAGGGGGACACTATAGCTCCTACGAGCAGTACTTC. The gene calls are TRBV20-1 and TRBJ2-7; D is perhaps TRBD1 (6 bases). V lost 6 bases and J 0 bases, leaving 21 bases between the germline ends. The CDR3 sequence is 16 residues long. Germline V gene data show CDR1 as DFQATT and CDR2 as SNEGSKA (reference sequence).